This is a list of T cell receptor beta chains from one sample in a study of technical replicates of blood from several donors. The protocol was immunoSEQ multiplex PCR, while the TCRdb copy is restricted to in-frame clones and leaves out a portion. This repertoire shows approximately 81,000 clones, 96% found once; its top ten account for around 0.2%. Sequencing was carried out using T cells isolated from PBMCs. The receptors shown here come from a human donor in good health. The CDR3 runs from the conserved cysteine through the conserved F or W. Each record gives: V gene, CDR3 length, CDR3 protein.

TRBV6-5 | 14 | CASSYNSGSYEQYF
TRBV5-1 | 12 | CASSLVRDTQYF
TRBV5-4 | 13 | CASTYDRSYEQYF
TRBV6-5 | 15 | CASSYAVFLKTEAFF
TRBV28 | 14 | CASSEGSNRNEQFF
TRBV2 | 14 | CASSWDRGLETQYF
TRBV9 | 15 | CASSVDRGVSEKLFF
TRBV5-1 | 15 | CASSPGQEDSGELFF
TRBV30 | 13 | CAWSVANLYGYTF
TRBV6-1 | 14 | CASSEEGGIYEQYF
TRBV4-2 | 16 | CASSQDRTGFTDTQYF
TRBV19 | 14 | CASSIRQATYGYTF
TRBV2 | 15 | CASSEEGLESTEQFF
TRBV6-5 | 14 | CASSSSDRHNEQFF
TRBV6-5 | 15 | CASSYSFPVGTEAFF
TRBV19 | 15 | CASRRPGLDTGELFF
TRBV6-4 | 15 | CASSASGGGGETQYF
TRBV14 | 14 | CASSQATAYNEQFF
TRBV25-1 | 14 | CASSSGGANTEAFF
TRBV6-5 | 14 | CASSWTSGTDTQYF
TRBV18 | 15 | CASSPPVAGRGEQYF
TRBV29-1 | 12 | CSVPTGRHGYTF
TRBV4-1 | 17 | CASSQVKAGASSYEQYF
TRBV12-5 | 16 | CASGLVIRGKDTEAFF
TRBV30 | 14 | CAWSGTRTDYGYTF
TRBV11-2 | 17 | CASSPLPGAGFSYEQYF
TRBV6-6 | 16 | CASSYEGGGRNQPQHF
TRBV5-1 | 16 | CASSLDRGGVYYGYTF
TRBV14 | 15 | CASSFLAGGQETQYF
TRBV5-1 | 17 | CASSLTSGGLNTGELFF
TRBV5-1 | 15 | CASSLAGVAGGEQYF
TRBV4-1 | 14 | CASSRGQGGQPQHF
TRBV5-1 | 13 | CASSLAENYEQYF
TRBV7-9 | 17 | CASSFTGTPGGGNIQYF
TRBV6-1 | 15 | CASSARGPVGGELFF
TRBV19 | 18 | CASSHSPGMGSGYNEQFF
TRBV10-3 | 15 | CAISEVRTGLETQYF
TRBV25-1 | 13 | CASGRVGRYEQYF
TRBV9 | 14 | CASSVSINTGELFF
TRBV6-6 | 12 | CASSRTDRGHTF